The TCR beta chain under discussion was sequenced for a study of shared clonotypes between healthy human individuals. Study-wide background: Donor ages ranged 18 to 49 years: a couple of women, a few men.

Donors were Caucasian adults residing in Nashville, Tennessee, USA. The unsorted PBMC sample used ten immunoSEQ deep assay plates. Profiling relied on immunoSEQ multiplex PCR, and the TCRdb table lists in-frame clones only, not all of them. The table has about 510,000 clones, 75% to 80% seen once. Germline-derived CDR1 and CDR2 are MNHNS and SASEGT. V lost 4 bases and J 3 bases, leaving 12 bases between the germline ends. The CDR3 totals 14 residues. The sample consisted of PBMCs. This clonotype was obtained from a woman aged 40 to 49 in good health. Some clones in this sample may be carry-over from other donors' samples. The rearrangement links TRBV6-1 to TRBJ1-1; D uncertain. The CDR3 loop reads CASSASGGDTEAFF. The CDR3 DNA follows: TGTGCCAGCAGTGCCTCGGGTGGGGACACTGAAGCTTTCTTT.